The T cell receptor beta chain under discussion was sequenced for a study of human T cells and chemical hapten exposure. About the study: Per-sample TCR yield variability stemmed mainly from small pooled library volume differences.

What the library attached to individual cDNA molecules were unique molecular identifiers. TCRdb used MiXCR to reprocess the RACE reads, holding one entry per CDR3 protein. There are some 180,000 distinct CDR3 sequences in the sample; around 20% occur only once, and roughly 6.7% lies in the top ten. Sample time point: patch test 1, 2 weeks after DPC sensitization. As to treatment: therapeutic diphenylcyclopropenone sensitization with weekly scalp DPC. Every donor had alopecia and was 18 to 70 years old; all were suitable for DPC. V shed 5 bases and J 0 bases; nucleotides not matched to a gene: 10. This CDR3 comprises 17 residues. CDR1 SGHAT and CDR2 FQNNGV come from the germline V gene.

This TCR was sampled from a woman between 50 and 59 years old with alopecia areata. Some clones in this sample may be carry-over from other donors' samples. The gene calls are TRBV11-2 and TRBJ1-2; 9 bases agree with TRBD1. Sequences were derived from whole blood, sampled in connection with sensitization to the hapten diphenylcyclopropenone (DPC). Here the CDR3 reads CASSPITGTGPNYGYTF. As DNA, the CDR3 is TGTGCCAGCAGCCCCATCACCGGGACAGGGCCTAACTATGGCTACACCTTC.